A selection of T cell receptor beta chains follows, all from one sample in a study of blood T cells in healthy people across ages. A single record per CDR3 protein comes from TCRdb applying MiXCR to the 5' RACE reads. The sample records over 1,500,000 distinct CDR3 sequences, roughly 50% being singletons. The sequenced sample consisted of blood. Receptor source: a woman aged 40-49 years in good health. Each CDR3 is given with its conserved first and last residue. D genes are given only for firm matches. Clone size is not always given. Where it is, it says once, few, many or a class for expanded clones.

CASSPGLAGAKETQYF	TGTGCCAGCAGCCCGGGACTAGCGGGGGCGAAGGAGACCCAGTACTTC	.	TRBV9	TRBJ2-5	TRBD2
CASSQGDRNIQYF	TGCGCCAGCAGCCAGGGGGATCGAAACATTCAGTACTTC	.	TRBV4-3	TRBJ2-4	.
CASSYGAAPYNEQFF	TGTGCCAGCAGTTACGGGGCAGCACCCTACAATGAGCAGTTCTTC	few	TRBV6-2/TRBV6-3	TRBJ2-1	.
CASSGSGRGYNEQFF	TGTGCCAGCAGTGGTTCTGGACGGGGCTACAATGAGCAGTTCTTC	few	TRBV25-1	TRBJ2-1	.
CSVEASVVELYNEQFF	TGCAGCGTTGAAGCGAGTGTAGTAGAGCTTTACAATGAGCAGTTCTTC	few	TRBV29-1	TRBJ2-1	.
CASSLGLALGSSTDTQYF	TGTGCCAGCAGCCTTGGACTAGCGCTGGGGTCTAGCACAGATACGCAGTATTTT	few	TRBV3-1	TRBJ2-3	TRBD2
CSASETPGSSTDTQYF	TGCAGTGCTAGTGAGACCCCGGGTTCAAGCACAGATACGCAGTATTTT	.	TRBV20-1	TRBJ2-3	.
CSAPTGALDEKLFF	TGCAGTGCTCCTACGGGGGCCTTGGATGAAAAACTGTTTTTT	.	TRBV20-1	TRBJ1-4	.
CSVGSSGWNEQFF	TGCAGCGTAGGGTCTAGCGGGTGGAATGAGCAGTTCTTC	few	TRBV29-1	TRBJ2-1	TRBD2
CASSRHGVEQFF	TGTGCCAGCAGCCGACACGGGGTAGAGCAGTTCTTC	.	TRBV7-2	TRBJ2-1	.
CASGRVDGPLYNEQFF	TGTGCTAGTGGCCGGGTAGACGGGCCGCTATACAATGAGCAGTTCTTC	few	TRBV12-5	TRBJ2-1	.
CASSPNLRSNTQYF	TGTGCCAGCAGTCCCAACCTCAGGTCTAATACGCAGTATTTT	few	TRBV27	TRBJ2-3	.
CASSEWALAGGGNEQFF	TGTGCCAGCAGTGAATGGGCACTAGCGGGGGGGGGGAATGAGCAGTTCTTC	.	TRBV2	TRBJ2-1	TRBD2
CASSLSQAPSTAQYF	TGTGCCAGCAGTTTATCGCAAGCCCCTTCCACGGCGCAGTACTTC	.	TRBV27	TRBJ2-4	.
CASSQNRLAGTDTQYF	TGCGCCAGCAGCCAAAACCGACTAGCGGGCACAGATACGCAGTATTTT	once	TRBV4-1	TRBJ2-3	TRBD2
CSARDYGTSGGETQYF	TGCAGTGCTAGAGATTACGGGACTAGCGGGGGCGAGACCCAGTACTTC	.	TRBV20-1	TRBJ2-5	TRBD2
CASSLQPTGIGEQFF	TGTGCCAGCAGCTTACAACCGACAGGGATCGGTGAGCAGTTCTTC	.	TRBV7-9	TRBJ2-1	TRBD1
CASSLYGLGGDLSNQPQHF	TGTGCCAGCAGTTTATATGGCTTGGGTGGGGACCTTAGCAATCAGCCCCAGCATTTT	once	TRBV27	TRBJ1-5	.
CSAGVQGRGPKNIQYF	TGCAGTGCTGGGGTCCAGGGGCGGGGGCCGAAAAACATTCAGTACTTC	.	TRBV20-1	TRBJ2-4	.
CASSQERRQEETQYF	TGCGCCAGCAGCCAGGAGCGCAGGCAAGAAGAGACCCAGTACTTC	.	TRBV4-3	TRBJ2-5	.
CASYTRTGGYTF	TGTGCCAGCTACACTAGGACGGGTGGCTACACCTTC	.	TRBV6-5	TRBJ1-2	.
CSAASGRETQYF	TGCAGTGCCGCTAGCGGACGGGAGACCCAGTACTTC	.	TRBV20-1	TRBJ2-5	TRBD2
CASSDGWPASTDTQYF	TGTGCCAGCAGTGATGGCTGGCCGGCTAGCACAGATACGCAGTATTTT	.	TRBV25-1	TRBJ2-3	.
CASSTQVGYEQYF	TGTGCCAGCAGCACCCAAGTGGGGTACGAGCAGTACTTC	.	TRBV7-6	TRBJ2-7	.
CASNLFGYDNEQFF	TGCGCCAGCAATCTGTTTGGGTATGACAATGAGCAGTTCTTC	few	TRBV5-1	TRBJ2-1	.
CASSPYADRNSPLHF	TGCGCCAGCAGCCCTTACGCAGACCGGAATTCACCCCTCCACTTT	.	TRBV5-1	TRBJ1-6	.
CASSETGGVYGYTF	TGTGCCAGCAGCGAAACAGGGGGCGTCTATGGCTACACCTTC	.	TRBV9	TRBJ1-2	TRBD1
CSVQGVVGGAQEDTQYF	TGCAGCGTTCAGGGGGTCGTAGGGGGGGCACAGGAGGATACGCAGTATTTT	.	TRBV29-1	TRBJ2-3	.
CASSQWAGGNSDGYTF	TGTGCCAGCAGCCAATGGGCGGGCGGGAATTCGGATGGCTACACCTTC	.	TRBV9	TRBJ1-2	.
CASRPQGETTEAFF	TGTGCCAGCAGGCCCCAGGGGGAGACCACTGAAGCTTTCTTT	.	TRBV6-2/TRBV6-3	TRBJ1-1	TRBD1
CASSQGEGRSNYGYTF	TGCGCCAGCAGCCAAGGGGAGGGACGGTCGAACTATGGCTACACCTTC	.	TRBV4-1	TRBJ1-2	.
CASSYTTGQGAFGEAFF	TGTGCCAGCAGTTACACAACGGGACAGGGGGCTTTTGGTGAAGCTTTCTTT	.	TRBV6-2/TRBV6-3	TRBJ1-1	TRBD1
CASSPLGGGYTF	TGTGCCAGCAGCCCCCTGGGGGGTGGCTACACCTTC	.	TRBV28	TRBJ1-2	.
CASSLEQGRPGELFF	TGCGCCAGCAGCTTGGAGCAAGGCAGACCCGGGGAGCTGTTTTTT	.	TRBV5-1	TRBJ2-2	.
CASRVATGLSYEQYF	TGCGCCAGCAGGGTTGCGACAGGGCTTTCCTACGAGCAGTACTTC	.	TRBV4-1	TRBJ2-7	TRBD1
CASSEDPRPMYNEQYF	TGTGCCAGCAGCGAGGACCCGAGGCCGATGTACAATGAGCAGTACTTC	.	TRBV9	TRBJ2-7	.
CASSPGTVRNSPLHF	TGTGCCAGCAGTCCGGGGACTGTGAGGAATTCACCCCTCCACTTT	few	TRBV12-3/TRBV12-4	TRBJ1-6	.
CASSPALAGAQDTQYF	TGTGCCAGCAGTCCCGCACTAGCGGGGGCCCAAGATACGCAGTATTTT	.	TRBV28	TRBJ2-3	TRBD2
CASSSDRVADTQYF	TGTGCCAGCAGCTCGGACAGGGTTGCAGATACGCAGTATTTT	few	TRBV11-2	TRBJ2-3	TRBD1
CASSYRVQGAREQFF	TGTGCCAGCAGTTACAGAGTTCAGGGGGCGAGGGAGCAGTTCTTC	.	TRBV6-5	TRBJ2-1	TRBD1
CASSYPGQSSYNSPLHF	TGTGCCAGCAGTTACCCGGGACAGAGCTCCTATAATTCACCCCTCCACTTT	.	TRBV6-5	TRBJ1-6	TRBD1
CASRETGPPDTQYF	TGTGCCAGCAGAGAGACAGGGCCCCCAGATACGCAGTATTTT	.	TRBV6-2/TRBV6-3	TRBJ2-3	TRBD1
CASSDYGYTF	TGTGCCAGCAGTGATTATGGCTACACCTTC	.	TRBV6-2/TRBV6-3	TRBJ1-2	.
CASSRRQGFRDEQFF	TGTGCCAGCAGTCGTCGACAGGGGTTTAGGGATGAGCAGTTCTTC	.	TRBV12-3/TRBV12-4	TRBJ2-1	TRBD1
CASSQFLDSQETQYF	TGTGCCAGCAGCCAATTCTTGGACTCCCAAGAGACCCAGTACTTC	few	TRBV14	TRBJ2-5	.
CASRSYNERFF	TGTGCCAGCAGATCCTACAATGAGCGGTTCTTC	.	TRBV7-2	TRBJ2-1	.
CASSPLRGRETQYF	TGTGCCAGCAGTCCGCTCCGGGGGAGGGAGACCCAGTACTTC	few	TRBV6-6	TRBJ2-5	.
CASRPRVANTEAFF	TGCGCCAGCAGGCCCAGGGTTGCGAACACTGAAGCTTTCTTT	.	TRBV5-1	TRBJ1-1	.